This TCR beta chain was captured in a study of graft-versus-host responses after intestinal transplantation. In its sample, this clone was seen a few times. CDR1 is SGHAT and CDR2 is FQDESV in the germline V gene (reference sequence). Trimming shortened V by 5 bases and J by 8 bases, and 21 bases separated the two germline ends. The CDR3 contains 15 residues. The protocol was immunoSEQ multiplex PCR, while the TCRdb copy is restricted to in-frame clones and leaves out a portion. Of about 21,000 clones in the sample, around 72% were seen once. Lymphocytes from graft epithelium and lamina propria were isolated.

The specimen was ileum tissue, collected roughly three weeks after intestinal transplant. J is TRBJ1-2 and V is TRBV11-1; maybe TRBD1 (5 bases). The clonotype originates from a human patient who received an intestinal transplant, so some T cells may come from the graft donor. This chain's CDR3 is CASSVVSTELSGYTF. The CDR3 nucleotides are TGTGCCAGCAGCGTGGTCTCGACAGAGCTCTCCGGCTACACCTTC.